The next 4 T cell receptor beta chains were all read from a single sample in a study of CD8+CD57+ T cells in acquired aplastic anemia. Genomic DNA, serving as template, underwent TCR beta VDJ and CDR3 profiling. TCRdb independently ran MiXCR on the reads; one entry per CDR3 protein. The table has fewer than 200,000 distinct CDR3 sequences, around 45% seen once. The sample taken for sequencing was sorted CD4+, CD8+, or CD8+CD57+ T cells (not recorded which) from PBMCs. The source is a human donor in good health.

This clonotype appeared many times. The rearrangement uses TRBV15 and TRBJ2-3; 9 nucleotides line up with TRBD1. After removal of 1 base from V and 3 bases from J, the junction contained 11 bases not matched to a gene. Germline values: CDR1 LNHNV, CDR2 YYDKDF (reference sequence). The CDR3 totals 18 residues. The CDR3, as DNA: TGTGCCACCAGCAGAGCTTTCCAGGGACAGGGTGTAACAGATACGCAGTATTTT. It codes for CATSRAFQGQGVTDTQYF.

Only one count was recorded for this clonotype. This sequence joins TRBV7-8 and TRBJ2-7, with D possibly TRBD2 on 5 matching bases. The ends were cut back, 5 bases at V and 5 bases at J, with 13 bases in the middle. CDR1 SGHVS and CDR2 FQNEAQ come from the germline V gene. This CDR3 contains 13 residues. The CDR3 nucleotides read TGTGCCAGCAGCGTAGGCTTGAGGGACGAGCAGTACTTC. This codes for CASSVGLRDEQYF.

V is TRBV10-2 and J is TRBJ2-7; D unresolved. Germline V gene lookup returns CDR1 WSHSY and CDR2 SAAADI. Trimming cost V 10 bases and J 0 bases, with 19 bases left between them. This CDR3 contains 15 residues. In DNA form, the CDR3 reads TGCGCCACGAGCACTCGGCAGCCAAGCTCCTACGAGCAGTACTTC. This gives the protein CATSTRQPSSYEQYF.

This clonotype was recorded at least ten times. The chain carries TRBV20-1 and TRBJ2-1; D might be TRBD1 (6 bases). With 0 bases removed from V and 1 base from J, the gap between germline ends came to 19 bases. Per the germline V gene, CDR1 is DFQATT and CDR2 is SNEGSKA (reference sequence). This CDR3 is 18 amino acids long. The CDR3 sequence is CSARDLGRGEMSYNEQFF. DNA for the CDR3: TGCAGTGCTAGAGATCTAGGCAGGGGAGAAATGTCCTACAATGAGCAGTTCTTC.